A single sample gave rise to the 19 T cell receptor beta chains below, sequenced in a study of blood T cells in healthy people across ages. Together with a sample-barcoded 5' primer, a J-beta primer mix was included in a second PCR lasting roughly 6 to 12 cycles. TCRdb reanalysed the 5' RACE reads using MiXCR and keeps one entry per CDR3 protein. The table records fewer than 800,000 distinct CDR3 sequences, roughly 30% of them present only once. Sample: blood. The origin of the receptors is a woman at least 80 years old in good health.

Points on this clonotype: At one of its ends the junction is not consistent with the germline gene, which may arise from a read error. The rearrangement joins TRBV2 to TRBJ1-3, with D unclear. Germline V CDR1 and CDR2: SNHLY, FYNNEI. This CDR3 spans 16 amino acids. CDR3 DNA sequence: TGTGCCAGCAGTGTCTTAGACGCATACTCTGGAAACGCCATATATTTT. The encoded protein is CASSVLDAYSGNAIYF. The full variable domain, rest sourced from reference TRBV2 and TRBJ1-3, is EPEVTQTPSHQVTQMGQEVILRCVPISNHLYFYWYRQILGQKVEFLVSFYNNEISEKSEIFDDQFSVERPDGSNFTLKIRSTKLEDSAMYFCASSVLDAYSGNAIYFGEGSWLTVV.

V gene TRBV7-3 combines with J gene TRBJ1-1; 8 bases fit TRBD1. J was trimmed by 3 bases and V by 5 bases; bases with no gene match: 5. The CDR3 loop spans 14 amino acids. Germline V gene sequence: CDR1 SGHTA, CDR2 FQGTGA. The CDR3 DNA sequence: TGTGCCAGCAGCCCCCAGGGGGCGGACACTGAAGCTTTCTTT. Translating it yields CASSPQGADTEAFF.

This clonotype showed up many times. The chain carries TRBV12-3 or TRBV12-4 and TRBJ2-7; 7 nucleotides match TRBD1. After removal of 5 bases from V and 7 bases from J, the junction contained 8 bases not matched to a gene. The CDR3 sequence is 13 residues long. The CDR3 loop reads CASSTDRVWEQYF. Here the CDR3 DNA reads TGTGCCAGCAGTACTGACAGGGTGTGGGAGCAGTACTTC.

This clonotype was observed many times. The rearrangement joins TRBV7-2 to TRBJ2-7; TRBD1 matches at 8 bases. CDR3 length: 13 residues. Germline CDR1 is SGHTA and CDR2 is FQGNSA. Losses at the gene ends were 5 bases for V and 5 bases for J; bases not matched to a gene: 5. CDR3 sequence (DNA): TGTGCCAGCAGCCGTGGACAGGGCAACGAGCAGTACTTC. Its translation is CASSRGQGNEQYF.

This clonotype has only a few counts. Since a much larger clone is just one base distant, this may be a read error. This chain uses TRBV20-1 with TRBJ2-6; D uncertain. The CDR3 has 17 amino acids. The germline V gene encodes CDR1 DFQATT and CDR2 SNEGSKA (reference sequence). The CDR3 sequence is CSARDHTEPSGTNVLTF. The CDR3 nucleotides are TGCAGTGCTAGAGATCACACGGAGCCCTCTGGGACCAACGTCCTGACTTTC.

The chain has TRBV7-8 and TRBJ1-6; TRBD1 is a possible D gene (5 bases). This CDR3 spans 16 amino acids. Germline V CDR1 and CDR2: SGHVS, FQNEAQ. V was shortened by 1 base and J by 0 bases, with 7 bases between the two germline ends. The CDR3 DNA sequence: TGTGCCAGCAGCTTAGAGGGGAGCTCCTATAATTCACCCCTCCACTTT. It is translated as CASSLEGSSYNSPLHF.

This chain joins TRBV7-2 and TRBJ2-4; the match to TRBD1 covers 9 bases. The J call may be incorrect, as the DNA end agrees better with TRBJ2-7. There are 16 residues in the CDR3. Germline lookup yields CDR1 SGHTA and CDR2 FQGNSA. The CDR3 DNA reads TGTGCCAGCAGCTTAGGGGGACAGGGTCGATCCTACGAGCAGTACTTC. As protein: CASSLGGQGRSYEQYF.

In its sample, this clonotype was seen many times. The chain has TRBV6-1 and TRBJ2-5; 9 bases are a match to TRBD1. The CDR3 has 15 amino acids. Losses at the gene ends were 5 bases for V and 4 bases for J; bases not matched to a gene: 8. Germline CDR1 MNHNS, CDR2 SASEGT. The CDR3 region is CASSLRDRVTETQYF. The CDR3 DNA follows: TGTGCCAGCAGTCTCCGGGACAGGGTGACAGAGACCCAGTACTTC.

Details on this clonotype: An end of the junction does not agree with germline; a read error may underlie this. The chain is built from TRBV29-1 and TRBJ2-6; perhaps TRBD1 as D (5 bases). Germline V gene lookup returns CDR1 SQVTM and CDR2 ANQGSEA. The CDR3 spans 13 residues. In DNA, the CDR3 is TGCAGCGTTGCTGCCCCTGGGGCCAACGTCCCGACTTTC. This encodes CSVAAPGANVPTF.

Concerning this clonotype itself: Given a much more abundant clone one base away, this may be a read error. This chain links TRBV29-1 with TRBJ2-1; D gene unclear. Germline V CDR1 and CDR2: SQVTM, ANQGSEA. The CDR3 covers 14 residues. The V end lost 6 bases, the J end lost 0 bases, and 12 bases lay between the germline ends. DNA of the CDR3: TGCAGCGTATTGAGGACGCGCTCCTACAATGAGCAGTTCTTC. It yields the protein CSVLRTRSYNEQFF.

Comments on this clonotype: A much larger clone sits a single nucleotide away, making a read error possible. The CDR3 DNA is TGTGCCACCAGTGATTTCGGGTCTACGCAGTATTTT. It codes for CATSDFGSTQYF. This chain uses TRBV24-1 with TRBJ2-3, with D hard to call. Looked up from germline, CDR1 is KGHDR and CDR2 is SFDVKD. CDR3 size: 12 residues. V was cut by 1 base and J by 8 bases, with 6 bases left in between.

For this clonotype: A much larger clone lies a single base off, so this may be a read error. The chain is built from TRBV20-1 and TRBJ2-1, with D tentatively TRBD2 (5 bases). The CDR3 loop spans 11 amino acids. The V and J ends lost 0 bases and 10 bases respectively, with 7 bases between them. Germline CDR1 and CDR2: DFQATT and SNEGSKA (reference sequence). The CDR3 reads CSARDGVEQFF. CDR3 DNA: TGCAGTGCTAGAGACGGGGTCGAGCAGTTCTTC.

This clonotype is a singleton in its sample. Just one base apart from a much larger clone, this may be a read error. The CDR3 does not close with the conserved phenylalanine or tryptophan, likely indicating a read error. It is unclear where the CDR3 begins or ends on the DNA, so no DNA is shown, and the CDR3 is as TCRdb lists it. The V gene is TRBV21-1, the J gene TRBJ2-5; the D call TRBD1 from the table was never checked on the DNA. TRBV21-1 is deemed a pseudogene. The CDR3 has 18 amino acids, counting both end residues. CDR3 in amino acids: CASSSRPQDRGRQETQYL.

Only one count was recorded for this clonotype. A much larger clone differs from this one at a single base, so this may be a read error. The chain couples TRBV5-6 to TRBJ2-7, with TRBD2 as a possible D gene (5 bases). V dropped 2 bases and J dropped 8 bases, with 8 bases sitting between them. Germline CDR1 and CDR2: SGHDT and YYEEEE. The CDR3 spans 11 residues. CDR3 sequence: CASSFREKQYF. The CDR3 DNA reads TGTGCCAGCAGCTTCCGGGAAAAGCAGTACTTC.

Note on this clonotype: Given a much more abundant clone one base away, this may be a read error. CDR3 amino acids: CASSPHSGAPLSGANVLTF. In DNA form, the CDR3 reads TGTGCCAGCAGCCCCCATTCCGGGGCTCCGCTCTCTGGGGCCAACGTCCTGACTTTC. V usage is TRBV9 and J usage is TRBJ2-6; TRBD1 or TRBD2 may be the D gene (5 bases each). This CDR3 comprises 19 residues. V gave up 4 bases and J gave up 0 bases, with 20 bases separating them. The germline gives CDR1 SGDLS, CDR2 YYNGEE.

The table lists this clonotype with a few counts. The chain is built from TRBV19 and TRBJ2-6, with TRBD1 matching 9 bases. The CDR3 is 19 amino acids. Unmatched junction bases numbered 6, after V lost 0 bases and J lost 0 bases. Germline CDR1 is LNHDA and CDR2 is SQIVND (reference sequence). The CDR3 sequence is CASSIDRRTGVSGANVLTF. Written as DNA, the CDR3 is TGTGCCAGTAGTATAGACCGCCGGACAGGGGTCTCTGGGGCCAACGTCCTGACTTTC.

This clonotype has ten or more counts. V gene TRBV3-1 combines with J gene TRBJ2-5; 15 bases match TRBD2. This CDR3 is built from 19 residues. Germline CDR1 is LGHDT and CDR2 is YNNKEL (reference sequence). Trimming at V came to 4 bases and at J to 8 bases, leaving 17 bases not matched to a gene. CDR3 in amino acids: CASSLRTSGGAGMSATQYF. DNA of the CDR3: TGTGCCAGCAGCCTACGGACTAGCGGGGGGGCCGGGATGTCGGCAACCCAGTACTTC.

This clonotype was seen ten or more times. The chain recombines TRBV3-1 with TRBJ1-6; 8 bases match TRBD1. The germline V gene encodes CDR1 LGHDT and CDR2 YNNKEL (reference sequence). V dropped 0 bases and J dropped 9; count of bases not matched to a gene: 7. The CDR3 covers 16 residues. CDR3 residues: CASSQDPAGTGSPLHF. The CDR3 nucleotides read TGTGCCAGCAGCCAAGATCCGGCAGGGACAGGTTCACCCCTCCACTTT.

Points on this clonotype: Since a much larger clone is just one base distant, this may be a read error. DNA of the CDR3: TGTGCCATCAGTTCCCCGAGGGATGCCGAAAAACTGTTTTTT. Translated, it gives CAISSPRDAEKLFF. The V call is TRBV10-3, the J call TRBJ1-4; D is ambiguous. This CDR3 is 14 amino acids long. Trimming cost V 5 bases and J 8 bases, with 15 bases left between them. CDR1 ENHRY and CDR2 SYGVKD come from the germline V gene.